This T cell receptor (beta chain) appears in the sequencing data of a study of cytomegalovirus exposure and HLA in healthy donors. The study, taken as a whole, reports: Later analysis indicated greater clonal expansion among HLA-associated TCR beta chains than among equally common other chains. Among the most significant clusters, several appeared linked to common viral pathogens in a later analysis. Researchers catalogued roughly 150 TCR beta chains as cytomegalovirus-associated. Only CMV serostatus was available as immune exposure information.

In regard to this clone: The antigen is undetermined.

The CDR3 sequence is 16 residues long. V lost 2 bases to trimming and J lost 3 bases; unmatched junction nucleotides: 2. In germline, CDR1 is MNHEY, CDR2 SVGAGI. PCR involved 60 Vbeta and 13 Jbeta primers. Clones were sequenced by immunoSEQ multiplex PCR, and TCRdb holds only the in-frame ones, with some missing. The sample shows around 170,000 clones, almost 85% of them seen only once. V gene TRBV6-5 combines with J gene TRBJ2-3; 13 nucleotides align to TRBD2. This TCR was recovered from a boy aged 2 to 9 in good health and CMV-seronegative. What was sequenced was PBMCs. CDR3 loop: CASSYRTSGRTDTQYF. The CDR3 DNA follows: TGTGCCAGCAGTTACCGGACTAGCGGGAGAACAGATACGCAGTATTTT.